This entry lists 17 T cell receptor beta chains sequenced from one sample in a study of Graves' ophthalmopathy and Graves' hyperthyroidism. Investigators amplified TCR beta CDR3 regions from RNA transcripts. Second-round multiplex PCR followed a first-round RT-PCR using HTBI primers. TCRdb passed the multiplex PCR reads through MiXCR, listing each CDR3 protein once. The sample has 500,000 to 700,000 distinct CDR3 sequences, roughly 20% seen once. Sequencing was carried out using peripheral blood. All receptors derive from a woman aged 18-35 years with stable Graves' hyperthyroidism. Some clones in this sample may be carry-over from other donors' samples.

This clonotype was observed many times. The chain employs TRBV2 and TRBJ2-7; the D gene could be TRBD1 or TRBD2 (7 bases each). The V and J ends lost 8 bases and 7 bases respectively, with 18 bases between them. The germline V gene has CDR1 SNHLY and CDR2 FYNNEI. The CDR3 sequence is 13 residues long. The CDR3 nucleotides read TGTGCCAGCGGCGGGGAGGGGGCGAGTGAGCAGTACTTC. Amino acid sequence: CASGGEGASEQYF.

This clonotype was detected ten times or more. The chain is built from TRBV5-1 and TRBJ2-7; a possible D gene is TRBD2 (5 bases). Trimming shortened V by 0 bases and J by 0 bases, and 13 bases separated the two germline ends. The CDR3 spans 16 residues. CDR1 SGHRS and CDR2 YFSETQ come from the germline V gene. The CDR3: CASSLGVARYSYEQYF. CDR3 sequence (DNA): TGCGCCAGCAGCTTGGGGGTAGCGAGATACTCCTACGAGCAGTACTTC.

The chain carries TRBV28 and TRBJ1-1; D unclear. CDR1 and CDR2 from the germline V gene are MDHEN and SYDVKM. The CDR3 has 14 amino acids. Trimming left V 5 bases short and J 4 bases short, with 14 bases between. This chain's CDR3 is CASSAAGEGTEAFF. Written as DNA, the CDR3 is TGTGCCAGCAGTGCAGCCGGGGAGGGCACTGAAGCTTTCTTT.

This clonotype was seen a few times. J is TRBJ1-1 and V is TRBV28; no reliable D call. The germline V gene has CDR1 MDHEN and CDR2 SYDVKM. The CDR3 totals 12 residues. Trimming pared 5 bases from V and 4 bases from J, leaving 8 bases between. CDR3 in amino acids: CASSAFGTEAFF. CDR3 nucleotide sequence: TGTGCCAGCAGTGCCTTTGGCACTGAAGCTTTCTTT. The variable domain in full, completed from reference TRBV28 and TRBJ1-1, reads DVKVTQSSRYLVKRTGEKVFLECVQDMDHENMFWYRQDPGLGLRLIYFSYDVKMKEKGDIPEGYSVSREKKERFSLILESASTNQTSMYLCASSAFGTEAFFGQGTRLTVV.

The chain joins TRBV4-1 to TRBJ1-2; no definite D call. Germline assignment: CDR1 MGHRA and CDR2 YSYEKL. This CDR3 region has 14 residues. V was clipped by 3 bases and J by 0 bases, with 8 bases between them. The CDR3 bases are TGCGCCAGCAGCCACTGGCCTTCTAACTATGGCTACACCTTC. Translation: CASSHWPSNYGYTF.

J is TRBJ2-2 and V is TRBV6-1, with D hard to call. With 6 bases removed from V and 4 bases from J, the gap between germline ends came to 15 bases. The CDR3 extends over 15 amino acids. Germline V lookup: CDR1 MNHNS, CDR2 SASEGT. DNA for the CDR3: TGTGCCAGCAGCCTTAGATCGGACCTCACCGGGGAGCTGTTTTTT. It translates to CASSLRSDLTGELFF.

J is TRBJ1-2 and V is TRBV12-3 or TRBV12-4; no clear D. Trimming removed 4 bases from V and 8 bases from J, with 8 bases in between. There are 11 residues in the CDR3. CDR3 loop: CASSWGRGYTF. For the CDR3, the DNA is TGTGCCAGCAGTTGGGGTCGCGGCTACACCTTC.

This clonotype was detected ten times or more. The J gene is TRBJ2-4, the V gene TRBV7-2; 9 bases match TRBD1. There are 14 residues in the CDR3. J gave up 8 bases and V 6 bases, and 8 bases lay outside the gene matches. Looked up from germline, CDR1 is SGHTA and CDR2 is FQGNSA. Here the CDR3 DNA reads TGTGCCAGCAGTCAGACAGGGGGGTGGGACATTCAGTACTTC. This encodes CASSQTGGWDIQYF.

The V gene is TRBV20-1, the J gene TRBJ2-5, with D maybe TRBD2 (6 bases). The CDR3 length is 14 residues. Germline values: CDR1 DFQATT, CDR2 SNEGSKA (reference sequence). The V end lost 5 bases, the J end lost 5 bases, and 18 bases lay between the germline ends. This CDR3 is CSAGRTIPSETQYF. CDR3 nucleotide sequence: TGCAGTGCTGGCCGGACTATACCCTCTGAGACCCAGTACTTC.

This clonotype was found many times. The CDR3 loop is CSVGGLHDRSSYEQYF. CDR3 sequence (DNA): TGCAGCGTTGGGGGACTACACGACAGGAGCTCCTACGAGCAGTACTTC. The chain couples TRBV29-1 to TRBJ2-7; maybe TRBD2 (7 bases). This CDR3 has 16 amino acids. The germline gives CDR1 SQVTM, CDR2 ANQGSEA. The V and J ends lost 4 bases and 0 bases respectively, with 19 bases between them.

This clonotype was counted ten times or more. The rearrangement links TRBV5-1 to TRBJ2-7; TRBD1 matches at 8 bases. The V segment lost 4 bases and the J segment 0 bases; nucleotides outside the gene matches: 3. The CDR3 spans 14 residues. Looked up from germline, CDR1 is SGHRS and CDR2 is YFSETQ. CDR3 in amino acids: CASSLDRVSYEQYF. The DNA of the CDR3 is TGCGCCAGCAGCCTGGACAGGGTCTCCTACGAGCAGTACTTC. Full variable domain (remainder filled in from reference TRBV5-1 and TRBJ2-7): KAGVTQTPRYLIKTRGQQVTLSCSPISGHRSVSWYQQTPGQGLQFLFEYFSETQRNKGNFPGRFSGRQFSNSRSEMNVSTLELGDSALYLCASSLDRVSYEQYFGPGTRLTVT.

The V gene is TRBV14, the J gene TRBJ2-5; D may be TRBD1 (5 bases). CDR1 is SGHDN, CDR2 FVKESK, per germline. The CDR3 has 15 residues. Deletions cut 4 bases from V and 5 bases from J, with 17 bases between. In DNA, the CDR3 is TGTGCCAGCAGCCTTCTGGGGCCGACCTGGGAGACCCAGTACTTC. Encoded protein: CASSLLGPTWETQYF. The variable domain in full, completed from reference TRBV14 and TRBJ2-5, reads EAGVTQFPSHSVIEKGQTVTLRCDPISGHDNLYWYRRVMGKEIKFLLHFVKESKQDESGMPNNRFLAERTGGTYSTLKVQPAELEDSGVYFCASSLLGPTWETQYFGPGTRLLVL.

This clonotype was counted many times. This chain joins TRBV20-1 and TRBJ2-7, with TRBD1 identical over 7 bases. The germline V gene has CDR1 DFQATT and CDR2 SNEGSKA (reference sequence). The CDR3 has 17 amino acids. J was trimmed by 1 base and V by 6 bases; bases with no gene match: 18. The CDR3 coding sequence is TGCAGTGCCCCCCTTTTTTTCGGACAGGAGATTTCCTACGAGCAGTACTTC. Encoded protein: CSAPLFFGQEISYEQYF.

Many counts were recorded for this clonotype. This chain connects TRBV6-2 or TRBV6-3 to TRBJ2-7; D possibly corresponds to TRBD1 (6 bases). V lost 8 bases and J lost 1, with 21 bases in between. The V gene's germline CDR1 is MNHEY and CDR2 SVGEGT. This CDR3 contains 16 residues. The CDR3, as DNA: TGTGCCAGCGGACTGAACAGGGCTGGGGTATCCTACGAGCAGTACTTC. Translated, it gives CASGLNRAGVSYEQYF.

This clonotype appeared many times. The chain links TRBV12-3 or TRBV12-4 to TRBJ1-6, with TRBD1 as a possible D gene (5 bases). The germline V and J ends were trimmed by 7 bases and 4 bases, with 14 bases remaining between them. The CDR3 runs 15 residues. The CDR3 loop is CASTAGLQYNSPLHF. The DNA for the CDR3 is TGTGCCAGCACCGCGGGACTCCAATATAATTCACCCCTCCACTTT.

The chain joins TRBV12-3 or TRBV12-4 to TRBJ2-7; possible D gene TRBD2, 6 bases. The CDR3 extends over 13 amino acids. V was pared by 9 bases and J by 5 bases, with 17 bases between. The CDR3 reads CARKRAGLDEQYF. The DNA for the CDR3 is TGTGCCAGAAAGCGGGCAGGCCTGGACGAGCAGTACTTC.

The rearrangement uses TRBV6-5 and TRBJ2-5; the match to TRBD1 covers 7 bases. J lost 6 bases, V lost 0 bases, and 4 bases had no gene match. The CDR3 has 14 residues. Per germline, CDR1 MNHEY and CDR2 SVGAGI. DNA of the CDR3: TGTGCCAGCAGTTACTCAGACAGGGAGAAGACCCAGTACTTC. Encoded protein: CASSYSDREKTQYF.